This T cell receptor beta chain was recorded in a study of cytomegalovirus exposure and HLA in healthy donors. As to this clone: What it recognizes is unknown.

PCR amplification relied on 60 Vbeta primers (plus 13 Jbeta primers). Assay used: immunoSEQ multiplex PCR; TCRdb lists only in-frame clones, some missing. This table holds some 200,000 clones, around 83% found once. V gave up 1 base and J gave up 10 bases, with 16 bases separating them. Germline V gene lookup returns CDR1 MNHEY and CDR2 SVGAGI. The CDR3 spans 14 residues. Study-wide findings and caveats: When presence/absence was analysed, sequencing depth was taken to be roughly uniform across donors. A likely sequencing artifact accounted for one observed cluster of highly shared sequence variants.

The chain recombines TRBV6-5 with TRBJ1-1, with D perhaps TRBD1 (5 bases). Input material: PBMCs. The TCR was taken from a girl aged 5-17 years in good health and CMV-seronegative. The DNA of the CDR3 is TGTGCCAGCAGTTACTTAGGAACAGGCCGAGGAGCTTTCTTT. Translation gives CASSYLGTGRGAFF.